This TCR beta chain was captured by sequencing in a study of tumor and adjacent non-tumor tissue in lung cancer. CDR1 and CDR2 (germline): MNHEY, SVGAGI. This CDR3 comprises 12 residues. V dropped 2 bases and J dropped 7 bases, with 8 bases sitting between them. Whole-study findings and limits: Tumor tissue had significantly higher TCR diversity than normal lung. Higher tumor TCR diversity was associated with shorter survival.

RNA was extracted from bulk tissue without any cell sorting. Newly diagnosed lung cancer patients had thoracic surgery in China, August–late 2014, without prior chemotherapy. A modified ARM-PCR protocol with three rounds of nested PCR amplified TCRbeta. In TCRdb, the multiplex PCR reads were re-called with MiXCR into one record per CDR3 protein. The sample has more than 95,000 distinct CDR3 sequences; 66% are singletons. At least ten counts were recorded for this clonotype. What it recognizes is unknown. What was sequenced was lung tumor tissue. This sequence originates from a man under 40 with non-small cell lung cancer. This chain links TRBV6-5 with TRBJ1-2; perhaps TRBD1 as D (5 bases). Here the CDR3 DNA reads TGTGCCAGCAGTTACGGGGCGAGTGGCTACACCTTC. As protein: CASSYGASGYTF.